The T cell receptor (beta chain) described here comes from a study of blood T cell repertoires in COVID-19 (dated by TCRdb to the early 2020s). As for the study more broadly: Samples from collaborators originated in the United States, Italy and Spain and spanned both the acute and convalescent phases of COVID-19. Sample metadata almost always included a de-identified subject ID, COVID-19 status, age in years and sex. The prospective study material was composed of cDNA or gDNA derived from T cells, B-cell-depleted T cells, or PBMCs. Where available, HLA class I and class II types were obtained from metadata supplied by the sample provider rather than from assay-based typing. Samples were obtained from the ongoing ImmuneRACE study (first 160 participants) and from over 1,000 subjects provided by 6 global collaborators. Deeply sampled blood TCRbeta repertoires from subjects exposed to, actively infected with, or recovered from COVID-19 were included in the dataset. The repertoires were released in a freely available public database intended as a resource for research on the immune response to SARS-CoV-2.

Points on this clone: Its antigen remains unidentified. Within one base of it there is no much larger clone, and no base qualities were kept.

Spanning cysteine to phenylalanine, the CDR3 consists of 16 amino acids. Only the CDR3 region is kept as DNA, spanning 48 bases read in frame from base 1. CDR1 and CDR2 are drawn from the germline V gene (reference sequence): MNHNY, SVGAGI. After removal of 0 bases from V and 0 bases from J, the junction retains 5 bases not matched to a gene. TCRbeta CDR3 regions were amplified from genomic DNA by means of the immunoSEQ Assay, a bias-controlled multiplex PCR. The original pipeline was this. Nucleated cell counts per sample were estimated from amplification of reference gene primers within the assay. Sequence reads were collapsed and filtered to measure the absolute abundance of every unique TCRbeta CDR3 rearrangement. Productive Simpson clonality was computed per sample as the square root of Simpson's diversity index over productive rearrangements. The source is immuneACCESS, and TCRdb retained only in-frame sequences with V and J called. Part of the clones is not carried over; for the studies checked, unresolved V genes explain less than half of this, and the remainder is unexplained. D and trimming come from the DNA, and the V and J calls and clone size come from that table. The sample profile shows roughly 80,000 clones; around four fifths of them were found once. The top ten constitute about 10% of the sample.

Results the study describes overall, beyond this receptor: How much clinical and demographic metadata was included differed by source and by participant, and the metadata was provided uncurated.

The collaborating institutions used their own protocols to collect whole blood in K2EDTA tubes. For TCRbeta analysis, collaborator samples were shipped as frozen whole blood, as isolated PBMCs, or as DNA extracted from either sample type. This receptor was obtained from a human donor in a cohort sampled during active COVID-19. Sequencing was performed on peripheral blood. The chain links TRBV6-6 with TRBJ2-7; a stretch of 7 junction bases matches TRBD1. For the CDR3, the sequence is CASSYSQGDPSYEQYF. The nucleotides read TGTGCCAGCAGTTACTCTCAGGGGGATCCCTCCTACGAGCAGTACTTC.